This T cell receptor (beta chain) was identified in a study of T cells in Graves' hyperthyroidism and ophthalmopathy. Whole-study findings and limits: Ophthalmopathy could be told apart from stable hyperthyroidism with a 13 V-J model.

With V trimmed by 5 bases and J by 6 bases, 19 bases remained unmatched. Per the germline V gene, CDR1 is DFQATT and CDR2 is SNEGSKA (reference sequence). This CDR3 comprises 17 residues. TCR beta CDR3 sequences were amplified from RNA transcripts. Researchers ran a first-round RT-PCR on the TCR CDR3 using the HTBI primer set. Via MiXCR, TCRdb re-called the multiplex PCR reads, giving one row per CDR3 protein. The sample includes roughly 500,000 distinct CDR3 sequences, about 45% of them seen just once. On this clonotype: Its antigen is not known.

The study excluded patients with uncontrolled infection, other autoimmune disease, pregnancy or lactation. Diagnosing involved the use of clinical symptoms, serum thyroxine and TRAb, thyroid ultrasound and orbital computed tomography. The source is an adult woman with Graves' disease, either hyperthyroidism or ophthalmopathy (not recorded which). The sample comprised peripheral blood or thyroid tissue (not recorded which). The chain uses TRBV20-1 and TRBJ1-5; 7 positions match TRBD1. The CDR3: CSAAGTASGRGGQPQHF. The CDR3 DNA is TGCAGTGCTGCCGGGACAGCCTCTGGTAGAGGTGGTCAGCCCCAGCATTTT.